This paragraph covers one T cell receptor (beta chain) sequence. Its antigen has not been determined. No quality values exist for individual bases; no much larger clone is one base distant. Collaborating institutions collected whole blood in K2EDTA tubes following their own protocols. For TCRbeta analysis, collaborators shipped samples in one of three forms: frozen whole blood, isolated PBMCs, or DNA extracted from either of those sample types. The immunoSEQ Assay, a bias-controlled multiplex PCR, was used to amplify TCRbeta CDR3 regions from genomic DNA. Under the source paper's analysis protocol: The number of nucleated cells in each sample was estimated from the amplification of reference gene primers within the assay. To quantify the absolute abundance of each unique TCRbeta CDR3 rearrangement, sequence reads were collapsed and filtered. For each sample, productive Simpson clonality was calculated as the square root of Simpson's diversity index over productive rearrangements. TCRdb obtained this table from immuneACCESS and retained in-frame rearrangements with V and J assigned. These tables miss some clones; where compared with another copy, unresolved V genes account for less than half of the shortfall, and the remainder is unexplained. D and trimming come from the DNA, and the V and J calls and clone size come from that table. A total of roughly 50,000 clones appear in this sample, approximately 80% of them only once. The leading ten clones occupy 14% to 15% of the sample.

The V and J ends are trimmed by 3 bases and 2 bases, leaving 14 bases between them. Taken from the germline V gene, the CDR1 and CDR2 loops are MDHEN and SYDVKM. The CDR3 numbers 16 residues from cysteine through phenylalanine. The read is trimmed to its CDR3 DNA, 48 bases read in frame from base 1. The data belong to a study of blood T cell repertoires in COVID-19 (dated by TCRdb to 2020 to 2022). Looking at the study overall: The collaborator samples originated in the United States, Italy and Spain and spanned the acute and convalescent phases of COVID-19. The prospective study material was composed of cDNA or gDNA derived from T cells, B-cell-depleted T cells, or PBMCs. Deeply sampled blood TCRbeta repertoires from subjects exposed to, actively infected with, or recovered from COVID-19 were included in the dataset. The repertoires were made available in a free public database intended to serve as a resource for research on the immune response to SARS-CoV-2. Samples were obtained from the ongoing ImmuneRACE study (first 160 participants) and from over 1,000 subjects provided by 6 global collaborators. Nearly every sample came with metadata listing a de-identified subject ID, COVID-19 status, age in years and sex. Where HLA class I and class II types were available, the types were taken from metadata supplied by the sample provider, not from assay-based typing.

Overall study results and their limits: Clinical and demographic metadata were provided uncurated, with the amount varying by source and participant.

The chain is encoded by TRBV28 joined to TRBJ2-1; tentative D gene TRBD2, with 5 bases matching. The clonotype comes from a human donor with active or convalescent COVID-19. The donor label of this sample is uncertain. The sample consisted of peripheral blood. The CDR3 reads as follows: CASSFRGSSPYNEQFF. In nucleotide form, the sequence is TGTGCCAGCAGTTTTCGAGGGAGCTCCCCCTACAATGAGCAGTTCTTC.